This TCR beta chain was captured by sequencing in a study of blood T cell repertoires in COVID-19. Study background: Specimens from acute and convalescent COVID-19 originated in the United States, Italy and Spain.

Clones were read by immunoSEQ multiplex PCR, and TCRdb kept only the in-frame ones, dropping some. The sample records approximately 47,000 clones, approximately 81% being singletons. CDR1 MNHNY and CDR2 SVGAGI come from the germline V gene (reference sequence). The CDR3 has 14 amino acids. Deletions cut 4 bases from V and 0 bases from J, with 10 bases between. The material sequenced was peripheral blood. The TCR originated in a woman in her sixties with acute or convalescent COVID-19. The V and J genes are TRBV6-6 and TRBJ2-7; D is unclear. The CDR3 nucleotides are TGTGCCAGCAGTTTCACGGGTAGCTCCTACGAGCAGTACTTC. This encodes CASSFTGSSYEQYF.